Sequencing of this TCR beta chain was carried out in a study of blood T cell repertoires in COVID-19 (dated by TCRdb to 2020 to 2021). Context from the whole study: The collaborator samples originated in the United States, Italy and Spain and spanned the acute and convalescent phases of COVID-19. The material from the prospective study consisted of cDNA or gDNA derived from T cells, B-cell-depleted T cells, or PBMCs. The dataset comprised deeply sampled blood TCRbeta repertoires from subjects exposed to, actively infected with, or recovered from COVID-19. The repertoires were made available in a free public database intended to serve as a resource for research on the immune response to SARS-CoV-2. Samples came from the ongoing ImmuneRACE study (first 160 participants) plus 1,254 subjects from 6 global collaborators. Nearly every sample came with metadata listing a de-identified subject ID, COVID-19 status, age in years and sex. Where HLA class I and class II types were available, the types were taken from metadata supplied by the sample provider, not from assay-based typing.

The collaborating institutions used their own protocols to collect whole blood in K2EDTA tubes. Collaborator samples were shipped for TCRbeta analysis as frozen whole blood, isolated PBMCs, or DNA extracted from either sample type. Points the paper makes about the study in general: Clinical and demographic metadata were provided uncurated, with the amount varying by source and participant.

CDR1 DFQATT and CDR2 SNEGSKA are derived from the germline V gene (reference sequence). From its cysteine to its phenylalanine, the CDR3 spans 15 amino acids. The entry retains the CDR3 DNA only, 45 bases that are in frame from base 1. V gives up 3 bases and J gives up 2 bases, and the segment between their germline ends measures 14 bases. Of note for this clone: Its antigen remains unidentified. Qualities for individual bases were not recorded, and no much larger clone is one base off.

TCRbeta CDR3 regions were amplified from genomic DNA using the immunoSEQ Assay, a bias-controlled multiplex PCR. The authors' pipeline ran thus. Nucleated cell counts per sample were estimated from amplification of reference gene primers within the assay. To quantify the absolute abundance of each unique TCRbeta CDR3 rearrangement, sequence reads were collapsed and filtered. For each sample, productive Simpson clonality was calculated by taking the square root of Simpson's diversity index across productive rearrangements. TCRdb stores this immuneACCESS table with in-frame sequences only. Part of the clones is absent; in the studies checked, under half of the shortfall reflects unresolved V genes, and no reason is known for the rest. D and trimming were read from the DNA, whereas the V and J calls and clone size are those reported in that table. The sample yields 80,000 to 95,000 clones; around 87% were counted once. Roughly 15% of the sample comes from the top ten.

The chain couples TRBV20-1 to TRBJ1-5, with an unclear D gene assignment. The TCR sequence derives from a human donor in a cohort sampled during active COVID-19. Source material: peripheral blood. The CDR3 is CSASPLGDRNQPQHF. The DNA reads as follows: TGCAGTGCTAGTCCTCTGGGCGATCGCAATCAGCCCCAGCATTTT.